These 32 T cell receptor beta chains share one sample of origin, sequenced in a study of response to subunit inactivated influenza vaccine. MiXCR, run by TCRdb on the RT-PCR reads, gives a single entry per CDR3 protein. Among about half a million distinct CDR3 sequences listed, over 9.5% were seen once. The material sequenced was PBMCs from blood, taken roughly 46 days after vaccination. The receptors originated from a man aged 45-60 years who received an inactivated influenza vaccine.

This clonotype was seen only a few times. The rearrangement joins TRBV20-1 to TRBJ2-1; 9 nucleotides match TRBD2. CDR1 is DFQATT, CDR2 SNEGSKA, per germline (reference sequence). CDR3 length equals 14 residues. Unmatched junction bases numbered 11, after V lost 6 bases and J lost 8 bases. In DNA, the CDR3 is TGCAGTGCGATTAGCGGGAGAAGGTCCGATGAGCAGTTCTTC. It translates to CSAISGRRSDEQFF.

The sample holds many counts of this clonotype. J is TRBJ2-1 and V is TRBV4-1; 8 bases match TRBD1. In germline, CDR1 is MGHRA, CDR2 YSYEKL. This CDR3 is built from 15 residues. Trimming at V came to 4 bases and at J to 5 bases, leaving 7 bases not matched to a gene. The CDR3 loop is CASSPTGTGDNEQFF. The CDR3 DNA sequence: TGCGCCAGCAGCCCCACCGGGACAGGAGACAATGAGCAGTTCTTC.

In DNA, the CDR3 is TGTGCCAGCAGCGAACAGGGGTTTCCCTACGAGCAGTACTTC. Its translation: CASSEQGFPYEQYF. This rearrangement joins TRBV7-9 to TRBJ2-7, with TRBD1 identical over 7 bases. The junction had 6 bases not matched to a gene; V was cut back by 5 bases and J by 2 bases. In germline, CDR1 is SEHNR, CDR2 FQNEAQ (reference sequence). This CDR3 spans 14 amino acids.

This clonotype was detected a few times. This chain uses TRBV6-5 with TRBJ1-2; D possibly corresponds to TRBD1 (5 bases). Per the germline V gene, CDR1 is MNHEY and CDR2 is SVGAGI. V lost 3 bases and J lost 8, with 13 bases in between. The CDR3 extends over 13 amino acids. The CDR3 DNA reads TGTGCCAGCAGTTATGGGCAGGGCTTGGGCTACACCTTC. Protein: CASSYGQGLGYTF.

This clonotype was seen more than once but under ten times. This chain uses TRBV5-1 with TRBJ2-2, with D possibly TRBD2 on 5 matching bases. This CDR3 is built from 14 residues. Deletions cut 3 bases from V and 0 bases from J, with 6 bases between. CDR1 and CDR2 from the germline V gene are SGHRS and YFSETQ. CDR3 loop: CASSYGANTGELFF. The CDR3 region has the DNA TGCGCCAGCAGCTACGGGGCGAACACCGGGGAGCTGTTTTTT.

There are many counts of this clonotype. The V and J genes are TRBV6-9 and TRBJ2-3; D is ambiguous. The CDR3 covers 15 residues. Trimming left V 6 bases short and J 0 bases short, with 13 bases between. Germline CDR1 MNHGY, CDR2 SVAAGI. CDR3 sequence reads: CASSQRFSSTDTQYF. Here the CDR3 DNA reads TGTGCCAGCAGCCAGAGATTTTCTAGCACAGATACGCAGTATTTT.

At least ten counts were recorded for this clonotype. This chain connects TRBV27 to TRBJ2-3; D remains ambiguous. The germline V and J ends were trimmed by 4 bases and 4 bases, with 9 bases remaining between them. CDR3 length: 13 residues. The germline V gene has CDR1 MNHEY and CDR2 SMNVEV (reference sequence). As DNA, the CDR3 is TGTGCCAGCAGTTCCCCCCTGTCAGATACGCAGTATTTT. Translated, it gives CASSSPLSDTQYF.

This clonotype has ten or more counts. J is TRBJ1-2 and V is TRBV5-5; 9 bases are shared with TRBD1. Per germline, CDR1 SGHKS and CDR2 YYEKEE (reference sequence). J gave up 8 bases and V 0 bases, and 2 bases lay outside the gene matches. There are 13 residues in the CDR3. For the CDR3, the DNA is TGTGCCAGCAGCTTGGGACAGGGGGTCGGCTACACCTTC. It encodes CASSLGQGVGYTF.

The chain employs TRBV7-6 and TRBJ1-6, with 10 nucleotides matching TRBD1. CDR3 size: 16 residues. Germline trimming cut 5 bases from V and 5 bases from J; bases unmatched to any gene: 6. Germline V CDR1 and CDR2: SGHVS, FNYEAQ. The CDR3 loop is CASSKDRGKNNSPLHF. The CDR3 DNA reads TGTGCCAGCAGCAAGGACAGGGGGAAGAATAATTCACCCCTCCACTTT.

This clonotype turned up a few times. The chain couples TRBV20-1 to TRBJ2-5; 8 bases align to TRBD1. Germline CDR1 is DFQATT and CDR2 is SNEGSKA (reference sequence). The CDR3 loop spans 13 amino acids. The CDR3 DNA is TGCAGAGCCGGACAGGGTACTCAAGAGACCCAGTACTTC. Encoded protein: CRAGQGTQETQYF.

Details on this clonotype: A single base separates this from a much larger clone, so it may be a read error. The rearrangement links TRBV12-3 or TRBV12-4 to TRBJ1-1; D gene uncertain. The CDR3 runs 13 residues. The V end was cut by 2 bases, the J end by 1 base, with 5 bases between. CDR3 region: CASSLRANTEAFF. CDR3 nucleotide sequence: TGTGCCAGCAGTTTAAGGGCGAACACTGAAGCTTTCTTT.

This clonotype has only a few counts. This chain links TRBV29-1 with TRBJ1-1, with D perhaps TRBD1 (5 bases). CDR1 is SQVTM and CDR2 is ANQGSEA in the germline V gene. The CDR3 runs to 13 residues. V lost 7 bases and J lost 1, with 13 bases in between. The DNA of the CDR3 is TGCAGCGGGGGACTCCCCACGAACACTGAAGCTTTCTTT. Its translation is CSGGLPTNTEAFF.

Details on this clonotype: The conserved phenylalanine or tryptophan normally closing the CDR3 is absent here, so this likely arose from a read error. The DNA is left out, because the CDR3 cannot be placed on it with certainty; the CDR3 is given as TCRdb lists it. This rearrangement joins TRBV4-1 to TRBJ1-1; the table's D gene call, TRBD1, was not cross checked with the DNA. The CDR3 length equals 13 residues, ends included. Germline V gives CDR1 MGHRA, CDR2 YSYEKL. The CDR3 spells CASSQSPGQEIAT.

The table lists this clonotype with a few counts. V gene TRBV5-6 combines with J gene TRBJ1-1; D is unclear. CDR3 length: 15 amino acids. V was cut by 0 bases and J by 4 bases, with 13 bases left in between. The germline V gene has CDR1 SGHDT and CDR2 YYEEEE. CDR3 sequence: CASSLVGGMSTEAFF. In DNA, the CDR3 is TGTGCCAGCAGCTTGGTTGGAGGGATGAGCACTGAAGCTTTCTTT.

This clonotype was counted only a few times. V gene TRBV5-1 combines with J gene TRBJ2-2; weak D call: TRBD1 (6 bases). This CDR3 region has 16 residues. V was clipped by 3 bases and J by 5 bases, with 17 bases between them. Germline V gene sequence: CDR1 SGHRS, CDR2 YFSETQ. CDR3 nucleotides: TGCGCCAGCAGCTCATCCCCGGGCCAGGGGACCGGGGAGCTGTTTTTT. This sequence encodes CASSSSPGQGTGELFF.

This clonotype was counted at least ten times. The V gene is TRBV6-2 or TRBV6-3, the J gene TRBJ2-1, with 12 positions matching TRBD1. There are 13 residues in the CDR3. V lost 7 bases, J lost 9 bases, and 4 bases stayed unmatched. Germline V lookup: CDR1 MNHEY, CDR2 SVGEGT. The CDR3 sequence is CASKGQGAVEQFF. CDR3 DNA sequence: TGTGCCAGCAAGGGACAGGGGGCGGTTGAGCAGTTCTTC.

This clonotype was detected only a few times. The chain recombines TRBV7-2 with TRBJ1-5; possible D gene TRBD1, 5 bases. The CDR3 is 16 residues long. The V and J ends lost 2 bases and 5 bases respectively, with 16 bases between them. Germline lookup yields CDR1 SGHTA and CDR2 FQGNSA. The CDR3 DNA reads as TGTGCCAGCAGCTTAAGTGGCGCTAGACAGCATCAGCCCCAGCATTTT. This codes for CASSLSGARQHQPQHF.

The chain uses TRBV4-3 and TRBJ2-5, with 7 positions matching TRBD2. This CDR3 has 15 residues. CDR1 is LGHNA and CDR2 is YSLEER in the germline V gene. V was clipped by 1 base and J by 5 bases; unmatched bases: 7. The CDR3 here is CASSQVGGVDETQYF. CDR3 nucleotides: TGCGCCAGCAGCCAAGTGGGGGGGGTGGATGAGACCCAGTACTTC.

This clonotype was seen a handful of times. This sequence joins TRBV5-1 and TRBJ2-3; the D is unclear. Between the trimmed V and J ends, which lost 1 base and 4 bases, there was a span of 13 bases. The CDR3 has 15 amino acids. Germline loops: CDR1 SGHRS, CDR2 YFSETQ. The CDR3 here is CASSLLGYSPDTQYF. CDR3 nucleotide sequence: TGCGCCAGCAGCTTGTTAGGGTATAGCCCAGATACGCAGTATTTT.

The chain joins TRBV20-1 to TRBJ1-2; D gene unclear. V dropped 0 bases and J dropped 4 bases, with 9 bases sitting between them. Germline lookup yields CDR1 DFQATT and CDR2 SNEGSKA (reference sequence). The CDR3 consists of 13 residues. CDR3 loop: CSARDARLYGYTF. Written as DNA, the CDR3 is TGCAGTGCTAGAGATGCCAGGCTCTATGGCTACACCTTC.

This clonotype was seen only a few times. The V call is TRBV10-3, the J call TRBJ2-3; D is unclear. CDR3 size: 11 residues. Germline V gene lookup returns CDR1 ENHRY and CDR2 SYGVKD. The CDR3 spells CEGLNTDTQYF. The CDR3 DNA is TGTGAGGGCTTAAACACAGATACGCAGTATTTT.

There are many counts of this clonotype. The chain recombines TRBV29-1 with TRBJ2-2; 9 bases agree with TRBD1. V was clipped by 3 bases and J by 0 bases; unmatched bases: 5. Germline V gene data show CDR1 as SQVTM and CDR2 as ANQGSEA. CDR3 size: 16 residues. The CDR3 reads CSVESTGGANTGELFF. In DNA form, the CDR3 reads TGCAGCGTTGAGAGCACAGGGGGCGCGAACACCGGGGAGCTGTTTTTT.

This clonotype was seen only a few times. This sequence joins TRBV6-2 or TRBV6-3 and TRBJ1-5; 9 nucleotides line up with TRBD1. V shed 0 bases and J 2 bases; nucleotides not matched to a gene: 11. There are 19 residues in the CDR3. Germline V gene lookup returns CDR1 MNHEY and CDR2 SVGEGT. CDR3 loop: CASSYSRDRAFLGNQPQHF. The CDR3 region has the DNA TGTGCCAGCAGTTACTCGCGGGACAGGGCTTTCTTAGGCAATCAGCCCCAGCATTTT.

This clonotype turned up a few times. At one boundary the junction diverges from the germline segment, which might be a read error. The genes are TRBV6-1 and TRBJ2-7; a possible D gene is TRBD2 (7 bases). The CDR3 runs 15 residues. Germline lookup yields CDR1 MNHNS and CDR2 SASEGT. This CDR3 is CASSRRGASSSEQYF. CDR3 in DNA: TGTGCCAGCAGCCGACGGGGGGCATCGTCCTCCGAGCAGTACTTC.

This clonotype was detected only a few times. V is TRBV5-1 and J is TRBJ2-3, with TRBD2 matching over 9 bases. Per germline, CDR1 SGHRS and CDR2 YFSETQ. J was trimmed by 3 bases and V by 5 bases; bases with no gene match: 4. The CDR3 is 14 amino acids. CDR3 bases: TGCGCCAGCAGGATGACTAGCGGAACAGATACGCAGTATTTT. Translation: CASRMTSGTDTQYF.

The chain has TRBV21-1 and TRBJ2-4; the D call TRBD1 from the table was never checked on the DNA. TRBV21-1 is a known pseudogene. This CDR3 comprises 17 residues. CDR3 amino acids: CASSKARGRGAKNIQYF. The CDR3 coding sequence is TGTGCCAGCAGCAAAGCCCGCGGCAGGGGGGCCAAAAACATTCAGTACTTC.

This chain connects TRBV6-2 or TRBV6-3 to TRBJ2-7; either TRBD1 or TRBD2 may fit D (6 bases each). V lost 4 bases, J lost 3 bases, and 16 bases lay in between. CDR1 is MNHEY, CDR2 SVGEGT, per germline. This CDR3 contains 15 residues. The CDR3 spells CASSSAGTPRYEQYF. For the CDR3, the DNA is TGTGCCAGCAGTTCGGCGGGGACACCTCGCTACGAGCAGTACTTC.

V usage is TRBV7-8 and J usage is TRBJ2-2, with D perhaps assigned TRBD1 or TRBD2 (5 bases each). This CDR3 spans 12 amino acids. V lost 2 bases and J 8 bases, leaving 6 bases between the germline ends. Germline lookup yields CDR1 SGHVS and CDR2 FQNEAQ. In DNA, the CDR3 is TGTGCCAGCAGCTTATGGGGGGGGGAGCTGTTTTTT. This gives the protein CASSLWGGELFF.

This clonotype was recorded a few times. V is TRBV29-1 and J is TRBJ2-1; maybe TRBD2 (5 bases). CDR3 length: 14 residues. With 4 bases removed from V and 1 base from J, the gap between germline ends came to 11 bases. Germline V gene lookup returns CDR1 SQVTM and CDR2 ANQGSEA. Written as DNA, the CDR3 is TGCAGCGTTGGAACTAGTTTTTCCTACAATGAGCAGTTCTTC. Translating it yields CSVGTSFSYNEQFF.

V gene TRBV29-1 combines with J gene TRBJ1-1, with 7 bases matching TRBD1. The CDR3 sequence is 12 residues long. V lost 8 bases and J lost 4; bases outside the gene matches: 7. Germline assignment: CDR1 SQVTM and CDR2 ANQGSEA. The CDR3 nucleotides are TGCAGCACGGGGTCAGGGGGCACTGAAGCTTTCTTT. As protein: CSTGSGGTEAFF.

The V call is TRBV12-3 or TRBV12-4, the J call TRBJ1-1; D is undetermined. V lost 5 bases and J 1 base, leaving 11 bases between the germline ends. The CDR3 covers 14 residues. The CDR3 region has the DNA TGTGCCAGCAGTCCGGACGGTACGAACACTGAAGCTTTCTTT. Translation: CASSPDGTNTEAFF.

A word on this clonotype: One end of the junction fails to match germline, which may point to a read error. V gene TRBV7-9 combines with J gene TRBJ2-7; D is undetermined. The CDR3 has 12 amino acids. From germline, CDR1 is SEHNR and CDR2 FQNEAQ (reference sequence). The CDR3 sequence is CASSLDVRFMDF. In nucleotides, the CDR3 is TGTGCCAGCAGCTTAGATGTCAGATTTATGGACTTC. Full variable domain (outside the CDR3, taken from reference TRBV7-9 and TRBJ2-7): DTGVSQNPRHKITKRGQNVTFRCDPISEHNRLYWYRQTLGQGPEFLTYFQNEAQLEKSRLLSDRFSAERPKGSFSTLEIQRTEQGDSAMYLCASSLDVRFMDFGPGTRLTVT.